This entry lists 3 T cell receptor beta chains sequenced from one sample in a study of response to subunit inactivated influenza vaccine. TCRdb fed the RT-PCR reads into MiXCR, producing one record per CDR3 protein. The table lists hundreds of thousands of distinct CDR3 sequences, about 25% of them singletons, with approximately 2% in the top ten. The starting material was CD4+ T cells sorted from PBMCs, obtained around 5 days after vaccination. The receptors stem from a man between 50 and 59 years old who received an inactivated influenza vaccine.

The rearrangement links TRBV5-1 to TRBJ2-3; TRBD2 matches at 11 bases. The CDR3 is 14 residues long. Germline CDR1 reads SGHRS; CDR2 reads YFSETQ. J was trimmed by 2 bases and V by 7 bases; bases with no gene match: 3. CDR3 DNA: TGCGCCAGCGGGACTAGCGGATTCACAGATACGCAGTATTTT. It is translated as CASGTSGFTDTQYF.

The gene calls are TRBV18 and TRBJ1-1; unclear D gene. This CDR3 spans 15 amino acids. The germline gives CDR1 KGHSH, CDR2 LQKENI. V lost 0 bases to trimming and J lost 1 base, with 9 bases between them. DNA for the CDR3: TGTGCCAGCTCACCACCGATGAAGGAGAACACTGAAGCTTTCTTT. Its protein is CASSPPMKENTEAFF.

The J gene is TRBJ2-7, the V gene TRBV6-5; perhaps TRBD2 as D (6 bases). The length of the CDR3 is 14 residues. V was clipped by 4 bases and J by 3 bases, with 13 bases between them. Germline assignment: CDR1 MNHEY and CDR2 SVGAGI. The CDR3 reads CASSFAEGYYEQYF. Written as DNA, the CDR3 is TGTGCCAGCAGTTTCGCGGAGGGTTACTACGAGCAGTACTTC.